Listed here are 23 T cell receptor beta chains from one sample, sequenced in a study of blood T cell repertoires in COVID-19. TCRdb keeps only in-frame clones here, not all; method: immunoSEQ multiplex PCR. The table lists some 250,000 clones, 90% to 95% of them singletons. Material for sequencing was PBMCs or T cells enriched from blood (not recorded which). These receptors were obtained from a human donor in a cohort exposed to, infected with or recovered from COVID-19 (not recorded which). The donor label of this sample is uncertain.

Notes on this clone: Germline is not matched at one junction end, which may reflect a read error. The genes are TRBV4-3 and TRBJ2-7; D remains unclear. CDR3 length: 13 amino acids. Germline V gene data show CDR1 as LGHNA and CDR2 as YSLEER. Here the CDR3 DNA reads TGCGCCAGCAGCCCTAAGTCCTCCAACGAGCAGTACTTC. Encoded protein: CASSPKSSNEQYF.

This clone showed up just once. The chain couples TRBV27 to TRBJ1-6; 7 bases line up with TRBD1. This CDR3 is built from 17 residues. The germline V gene has CDR1 MNHEY and CDR2 SMNVEV (reference sequence). V shed 4 bases and J 2 bases; nucleotides not matched to a gene: 8. The CDR3 region has the DNA TGTGCCAGCAGTTCCTGGACAGGCCTTACCTATAATTCACCCCTCCACTTT. Amino acids: CASSSWTGLTYNSPLHF.

The chain carries TRBV6-5 and TRBJ2-2, with a possible D match to TRBD2 (6 bases). The CDR3 sequence is 16 residues long. Germline V CDR1 and CDR2: MNHEY, SVGAGI. V was clipped by 0 bases and J by 7 bases, with 15 bases between them. CDR3 region: CASSYSPGVGNGELFF. In DNA form, the CDR3 reads TGTGCCAGCAGTTACTCCCCGGGGGTCGGGAACGGGGAGCTGTTTTTT.

This clone is a singleton in its sample. The chain is built from TRBV5-6 and TRBJ1-2; D remains ambiguous. The CDR3 loop spans 14 amino acids. CDR1 SGHDT and CDR2 YYEEEE come from the germline V gene. V shed 0 bases and J shed 8 bases, with 14 bases lying between them. The CDR3 DNA sequence: TGTGCCAGCAGCTTGGGCAGCCCAACGGGGGGCTACACCTTC. Translating gives CASSLGSPTGGYTF.

The V gene is TRBV5-6, the J gene TRBJ1-6; D gene uncertain. The germline V gene encodes CDR1 SGHDT and CDR2 YYEEEE. The CDR3 consists of 15 residues. Trimming pared 1 base from V and 7 bases from J, leaving 12 bases between. The CDR3 here is CASSLSGERNSPLHF. In nucleotides, the CDR3 is TGTGCCAGCAGCTTGTCCGGGGAAAGAAATTCACCCCTCCACTTT. The entire variable domain, with the rest obtained from reference TRBV5-6 and TRBJ1-6, is as follows: DAGVTQSPTHLIKTRGQQVTLRCSPKSGHDTVSWYQQALGQGPQFIFQYYEEEERQRGNFPDRFSGHQFPNYSSELNVNALLLGDSALYLCASSLSGERNSPLHFGNGTRLTVT.

The rearrangement joins TRBV2 to TRBJ1-2; D remains unclear. The germline gives CDR1 SNHLY, CDR2 FYNNEI. The CDR3 is made up of 12 amino acids. The V end was cut by 7 bases, the J end by 2 bases, with 8 bases between. This CDR3 reads CASTQKNYGYTF. The CDR3, as DNA: TGTGCCAGCACACAGAAAAACTATGGCTACACCTTC.

This chain uses TRBV24-1 with TRBJ1-1, with 10 positions matching TRBD1. Germline V CDR1 and CDR2: KGHDR, SFDVKD. The CDR3 has 12 residues. J gave up 5 bases and V 7 bases, and 0 bases lay outside the gene matches. In DNA, the CDR3 is TGTGCCACCAGGGACAGGGGGACTGAAGCTTTCTTT. Amino acids: CATRDRGTEAFF.

This chain links TRBV20-1 with TRBJ1-2, with D hard to call. The length of the CDR3 is 11 residues. The germline V and J ends were trimmed by 6 bases and 2 bases, with 7 bases remaining between them. Germline V gene sequence: CDR1 DFQATT, CDR2 SNEGSKA (reference sequence). CDR3 nucleotides: TGCAGTGCCGGAGAGAACTATGGCTACACCTTC. It is translated as CSAGENYGYTF.

The V and J genes are TRBV12-3 or TRBV12-4 and TRBJ2-1; D is ambiguous. V lost 7 bases, J lost 9 bases, and 10 bases lay in between. This CDR3 spans 11 amino acids. CDR3 bases: TGTGCCAGCACCCGATCGGGTGAGCAGTTCTTC. It specifies CASTRSGEQFF.

The chain recombines TRBV7-2 with TRBJ1-1; D is ambiguous. The CDR3 has 14 residues. Germline V gives CDR1 SGHTA, CDR2 FQGNSA. V was shortened by 1 base and J by 1 base, with 7 bases between the two germline ends. DNA of the CDR3: TGTGCCAGCAGCTTAGACAGCCAGAACACTGAAGCTTTCTTT. Amino acids: CASSLDSQNTEAFF.

The J gene is TRBJ2-1, the V gene TRBV5-1; 7 nucleotides align to TRBD2. The CDR3 spans 13 residues. V lost 3 bases and J lost 8; bases outside the gene matches: 5. Germline-derived CDR1 and CDR2 are SGHRS and YFSETQ. The CDR3 region has the DNA TGCGCCAGCAGCTGGGGGGGACTTGATGAGCAGTTCTTC. The encoded protein is CASSWGGLDEQFF.

This chain links TRBV5-6 with TRBJ1-2; the D is unclear. Germline V gene sequence: CDR1 SGHDT, CDR2 YYEEEE. The V end was cut by 1 base, the J end by 7 bases, with 8 bases between. CDR3 length equals 12 residues. The CDR3 protein is CASSLNSLGYTF. In DNA form, the CDR3 reads TGTGCCAGCAGCTTGAACAGCCTTGGCTACACCTTC. Combining the CDR3 with reference TRBV5-6 and TRBJ1-2 gives the whole variable domain DAGVTQSPTHLIKTRGQQVTLRCSPKSGHDTVSWYQQALGQGPQFIFQYYEEEERQRGNFPDRFSGHQFPNYSSELNVNALLLGDSALYLCASSLNSLGYTFGSGTRLTVV.

In its sample, this clone was seen once. J is TRBJ2-4 and V is TRBV6-1, with TRBD1 as a possible D gene (6 bases). The germline CDR1 and CDR2 sequences are MNHNS and SASEGT. The V gene lost 0 bases and the J gene lost 1 base, with 10 bases spanning the gap. The CDR3 covers 16 residues. CDR3 nucleotides: TGTGCCAGCAGTGAAGCGGGGGCCCGGGCCAAAAACATTCAGTACTTC. Translation gives CASSEAGARAKNIQYF.

The rearrangement uses TRBV7-6 and TRBJ2-3; 12 positions agree with TRBD2. This CDR3 has 19 amino acids. Germline V CDR1 and CDR2: SGHVS, FNYEAQ. Losses at the gene ends were 1 base for V and 0 bases for J; bases not matched to a gene: 8. CDR3 DNA sequence: TGTGCCAGCAGCTTAGTAGGACTAGCGGGGCCCCCTAGCACAGATACGCAGTATTTT. Amino acid sequence: CASSLVGLAGPPSTDTQYF.

This clone appeared once. The gene calls are TRBV6-2 or TRBV6-3 and TRBJ2-5; 12 bases map to TRBD2. CDR1 and CDR2 (germline): MNHEY, SVGEGT. V dropped 3 bases and J dropped 3; count of bases not matched to a gene: 5. This CDR3 comprises 16 residues. The chain's CDR3 is CASSYTSGGLKETQYF. CDR3 in DNA: TGTGCCAGCAGTTATACTAGCGGGGGGTTAAAAGAGACCCAGTACTTC.

V is TRBV30 and J is TRBJ2-3, with D possibly being TRBD2 (7 bases). The CDR3 runs to 17 residues. Germline-derived CDR1 and CDR2 are GTSNPN and SVGIG (reference sequence). V lost 4 bases to trimming and J lost 0 bases, with 20 bases between them. The DNA for the CDR3 is TGTGCCTGGACCTCGGGGGGCGTGCCACTCAGCACAGATACGCAGTATTTT. It specifies CAWTSGGVPLSTDTQYF.

The V and J genes are TRBV18 and TRBJ2-5; TRBD2 matches 13 bases. CDR1 and CDR2 (germline): KGHSH, LQKENI. V lost 0 bases, J lost 5 bases, and 6 bases stayed unmatched. The CDR3 runs to 17 residues. The CDR3 DNA reads TGTGCCAGCTCACCACCTACTAGCGGGGGGGCCCCCGAGACCCAGTACTTC. Translated: CASSPPTSGGAPETQYF.

The chain joins TRBV18 to TRBJ1-1; D possibly corresponds to TRBD1 (6 bases). Germline lookup yields CDR1 KGHSH and CDR2 LQKENI. The CDR3 has 16 residues. With 3 bases removed from V and 1 base from J, the gap between germline ends came to 15 bases. The CDR3 sequence is CASSPRSPGANTEAFF. In nucleotides, the CDR3 is TGTGCCAGCTCACCCCGGTCACCAGGGGCGAACACTGAAGCTTTCTTT.

There are a few counts of this clone. J is TRBJ1-5 and V is TRBV27; D possibly corresponds to TRBD1 (5 bases). The CDR3 length is 12 residues. The germline V gene encodes CDR1 MNHEY and CDR2 SMNVEV (reference sequence). V lost 6 bases, J lost 6 bases, and 9 bases lay in between. In DNA, the CDR3 is TGTGCCAGCAGGGGGCGAGGTCAGCCCCAGCATTTT. Translation gives CASRGRGQPQHF.

The J gene is TRBJ2-5, the V gene TRBV5-1; no reliable D call. Germline loops: CDR1 SGHRS, CDR2 YFSETQ. V shed 0 bases and J shed 1 base, with 4 bases lying between them. The CDR3 consists of 13 residues. CDR3 sequence: CASSLASQETQYF. The DNA of the CDR3 is TGCGCCAGCAGCTTGGCCAGCCAAGAGACCCAGTACTTC.

Here the CDR3 DNA reads TGCGCCAGCAGCCAAGAGGCGACAGGGGGCCGGGAGACCCAGTACTTC. Residues: CASSQEATGGRETQYF. V usage is TRBV4-1 and J usage is TRBJ2-5; 10 positions match TRBD1. Germline V gives CDR1 MGHRA, CDR2 YSYEKL. Trimming removed 0 bases from V and 5 bases from J; junction bases left unmatched: 6. The CDR3 extends over 16 amino acids.

The V call is TRBV19, the J call TRBJ2-4; D gene uncertain. CDR3 length: 15 amino acids. The germline V gene has CDR1 LNHDA and CDR2 SQIVND (reference sequence). V shed 6 bases and J shed 0 bases, with 12 bases lying between them. The CDR3: CASSIPLLAKNIQYF. CDR3 DNA sequence: TGTGCCAGTAGCATCCCACTTCTAGCCAAAAACATTCAGTACTTC.

This chain joins TRBV30 and TRBJ1-2; 11 positions agree with TRBD1. After removal of 3 bases from V and 7 bases from J, the junction contained 4 bases not matched to a gene. From germline, CDR1 is GTSNPN and CDR2 SVGIG (reference sequence). The CDR3 is 13 residues long. In nucleotides, the CDR3 is TGTGCCTGGAGACGGACAGGGGGCACTGGCTACACCTTC. Translating gives CAWRRTGGTGYTF.